A selection of T cell receptor beta chains follows, all from one sample in a study of cytomegalovirus exposure and HLA in healthy donors. Here immunoSEQ multiplex PCR was the method, and the copy in TCRdb shows in-frame clones only, minus some. The data show roughly 150,000 clones, about 85% seen once. The sample comprised PBMCs. The receptors originated from a woman aged 18-35 years in good health and CMV-seronegative. Both conserved end residues are part of each CDR3. A D gene is named only where the DNA matches it firmly. Size is stated for part of the rows, as once, few or many counts, or as a class when the clone is expanded.

v_call	d_call	j_call	clone_size	cdr3_aa	cdr3_nt
TRBV6-5	-	TRBJ1-2	-	CASRRMESNYGYTF	TGTGCCAGCAGAAGGATGGAGTCCAACTATGGCTACACCTTC
TRBV7-3	TRBD2	TRBJ2-5	-	CASSLLGLAAGGTQYF	TGTGCCAGCAGCTTACTAGGACTAGCGGCCGGTGGGACCCAGTACTTC
TRBV28	-	TRBJ1-6	-	CASRRDNNSPLHF	TGTGCCAGCCGCCGGGATAATAATTCACCCCTCCACTTT
TRBV5-6	TRBD1	TRBJ2-7	-	CASSPNDREPGEQYF	TGTGCCAGCAGCCCCAATGACAGGGAACCTGGCGAGCAGTACTTC
TRBV6-5	TRBD2	TRBJ2-3	-	CASSQDQTSGGKHF	TGTGCCAGCAGCCAAGACCAAACTAGCGGGGGGAAGCATTTT
TRBV11-2	TRBD1	TRBJ1-2	-	CASQKPGTGYGYTF	TGTGCCAGTCAAAAACCCGGGACAGGTTATGGCTACACCTTC
TRBV27	TRBD1	TRBJ1-1	-	CASPVRDSQVPPPHLNTEAFF	TGTGCCAGCCCCGTGAGGGACAGTCAAGTGCCTCCTCCTCATTTGAACACTGAAGCTTTCTTT
TRBV6-5	-	TRBJ2-2	-	CASSPRYTGELFF	TGTGCCAGCAGTCCTCGTTACACCGGGGAGCTGTTTTTT
TRBV5-4	TRBD1	TRBJ2-5	-	CASSAGQVGASQYF	TGTGCCAGCAGCGCGGGACAGGTCGGGGCAAGCCAGTACTTC
TRBV19	TRBD1	TRBJ2-2	-	CASISTGGVGINTGELFF	TGTGCCAGTATCTCGACAGGGGGCGTGGGGATTAACACCGGGGAGCTGTTTTTT
TRBV27	TRBD2	TRBJ2-1	-	CASSSPQRGGNEQFF	TGTGCCAGCAGTTCCCCTCAGCGGGGGGGGAATGAGCAGTTCTTC
TRBV2	-	TRBJ2-5	-	CASIRQGGETQYF	TGTGCCAGCATTAGGCAGGGTGGGGAGACCCAGTACTTC
TRBV30	-	TRBJ2-3	-	CAWSIGGTDTQYF	TGTGCCTGGAGTATCGGAGGCACAGATACGCAGTATTTT
TRBV29-1	-	TRBJ2-1	-	CSVVREYNEQFF	TGCAGCGTTGTCAGGGAATACAATGAGCAGTTCTTC
TRBV30	TRBD1	TRBJ1-1	once	CAWGGQGPSTEAFF	TGTGCCTGGGGCGGACAGGGGCCGAGCACTGAAGCTTTCTTT
TRBV5-1	-	TRBJ2-7	-	CASSSGGTGYEQYF	TGCGCCAGCAGCTCAGGTGGTACTGGGTACGAGCAGTACTTC
TRBV7-2	-	TRBJ2-1	-	CASSVSNSGSYNEQFF	TGTGCCAGCAGCGTCTCAAACAGTGGCTCCTACAATGAGCAGTTCTTC
TRBV19	TRBD2	TRBJ2-3	once	CASSYQRGGTDTQYF	TGTGCCAGTAGTTACCAGCGGGGAGGCACAGATACGCAGTATTTT
TRBV19	TRBD2	TRBJ2-5	-	CASSPGTSGTETQYF	TGTGCCAGTAGTCCCGGGACTAGCGGGACTGAGACCCAGTACTTC
TRBV2	TRBD1	TRBJ1-6	-	CASSSTGTGYNSPLHF	TGTGCCAGCAGTTCTACCGGGACAGGCTATAATTCACCCCTCCACTTT
TRBV6-5	-	TRBJ2-7	-	CASSDSYEQYF	TGTGCCAGCAGTGACAGCTACGAGCAGTACTTC
TRBV7-2	TRBD1	TRBJ2-5	-	CASSPQGVQETQYF	TGTGCCAGCAGCCCCCAGGGGGTTCAAGAGACCCAGTACTTC
TRBV9	TRBD2	TRBJ2-2	few	CASSVQGREVVTGELFF	TGTGCCAGCAGCGTCCAGGGGCGGGAGGTGGTCACCGGGGAGCTGTTTTTT
TRBV6-1	TRBD1	TRBJ1-1	-	CASSAPGQGIVEAFF	TGTGCCAGCAGTGCTCCCGGACAGGGGATCGTTGAAGCTTTCTTT
TRBV30	-	TRBJ1-5	once	CAWRDNGNQPQHF	TGTGCCTGGAGGGACAATGGAAATCAGCCCCAGCATTTT
TRBV30	-	TRBJ1-3	-	CAWSVDGNSGNTIYF	TGTGCCTGGAGTGTCGACGGGAACTCTGGAAACACCATATATTTT
TRBV9	TRBD2	TRBJ2-5	-	CASSKGASGHQETQYF	TGTGCCAGCAGCAAAGGGGCTAGCGGGCACCAAGAGACCCAGTACTTC
TRBV27	TRBD2	TRBJ2-7	-	CASRTGGAGEFYEQYF	TGTGCCAGCCGCACCGGGGGGGCAGGGGAGTTCTACGAGCAGTACTTC
TRBV19	-	TRBJ2-2	-	CASRAGRGTGELFF	TGTGCTTCCAGGGCAGGGCGGGGAACCGGGGAGCTGTTTTTT
TRBV25-1	-	TRBJ1-2	-	CASSDLGRESGYTF	TGTGCCAGCAGTGATCTTGGCAGGGAAAGTGGCTACACCTTC
TRBV28	-	TRBJ1-3	-	CASNGGRGNTIYF	TGTGCCAGCAACGGGGGGCGAGGAAACACCATATATTTT
TRBV9	-	TRBJ2-7	once	CASSVENRGNEQYF	TGTGCCAGCAGCGTAGAAAACCGGGGGAACGAGCAGTACTTC
TRBV14	-	TRBJ1-5	-	CASSQEANQPQHF	TGTGCCAGCAGCCAAGAGGCCAATCAGCCCCAGCATTTT
TRBV30	-	TRBJ2-7	-	CAWSLEPVGPSYEQYF	TGTGCCTGGAGTCTTGAGCCGGTTGGGCCCTCCTACGAGCAGTACTTC
TRBV29-1	-	TRBJ1-1	-	CSGTGNEAFF	TGCAGCGGGACGGGGAATGAAGCTTTCTTT
TRBV4-3	TRBD2	TRBJ2-5	-	CASSQEWHGRARETQYF	TGCGCCAGCAGCCAAGAGTGGCACGGGAGGGCCCGGGAGACCCAGTACTTC
TRBV6-5	-	TRBJ2-7	-	CARSLTLQAYEQYF	TGTGCCCGCAGCCTTACCTTACAGGCCTACGAGCAGTACTTC
TRBV29-1	-	TRBJ2-1	-	CSVVGLRDKGGVEQFF	TGCAGCGTTGTTGGTTTGCGGGACAAGGGAGGGGTTGAGCAGTTCTTC
TRBV6-5	-	TRBJ1-5	-	CASSYGAGEQPQHF	TGTGCCAGCAGTTACGGGGCAGGGGAGCAGCCCCAGCATTTT
TRBV7-2	TRBD2	TRBJ2-6	-	CASSLAPAGVSGANVLTF	TGTGCCAGCAGCTTAGCCCCAGCGGGGGTCTCTGGGGCCAACGTCCTGACTTTC